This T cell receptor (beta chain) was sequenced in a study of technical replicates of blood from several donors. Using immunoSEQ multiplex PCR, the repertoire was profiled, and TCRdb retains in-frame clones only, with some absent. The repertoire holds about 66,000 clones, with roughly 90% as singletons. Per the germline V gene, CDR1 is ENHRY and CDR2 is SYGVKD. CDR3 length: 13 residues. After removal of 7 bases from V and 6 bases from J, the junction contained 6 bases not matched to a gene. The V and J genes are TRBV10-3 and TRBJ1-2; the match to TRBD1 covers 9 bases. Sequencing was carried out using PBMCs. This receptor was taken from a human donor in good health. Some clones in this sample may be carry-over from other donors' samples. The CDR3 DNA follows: TGTGCCATCACCCCGGGGGACAGGGATGGCTACACCTTC. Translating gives CAITPGDRDGYTF.